The 17 T cell receptor beta chains below were found in one sample sequenced in a study of control samples from healthy donors and cancer patients. The method was immunoSEQ multiplex PCR; TCRdb's version includes in-frame clones alone and lacks a portion of them. The table shows around 170,000 clones, with 90% occurring only once. Sequenced material: blood. These receptors came from a woman aged 45-65 years in good health.

The CDR3: CAITQQGATNTGELFF. In DNA form, the CDR3 reads TGTGCCATCACCCAACAGGGGGCAACGAACACCGGGGAGCTGTTTTTT. This sequence joins TRBV10-3 and TRBJ2-2, with TRBD1 matching over 9 bases. V trimming: 7 bases; J trimming: 0 bases; junction bases outside the gene matches: 6. Germline CDR1 ENHRY, CDR2 SYGVKD. There are 16 residues in the CDR3.

The chain has TRBV11-2 and TRBJ2-5, with unresolved D. Between the trimmed V and J ends, which lost 5 bases and 5 bases, there was a span of 6 bases. CDR1 and CDR2 (germline): SGHAT, FQNNGV. The CDR3 contains 11 residues. CDR3 in DNA: TGTGCCAGCAGCGTCGGCGAGACCCAGTACTTC. Protein: CASSVGETQYF.

Turning to this clone: Mismatch with germline at one junction end may stem from a read error. The J gene is TRBJ2-7, the V gene TRBV6-6; D uncertain. The length of the CDR3 is 11 residues. CDR1 MNHNY and CDR2 SVGAGI come from the germline V gene (reference sequence). The CDR3 sequence is CASSYGQNGHF. In DNA, the CDR3 is TGTGCCAGCAGTTACGGGCAGAACGGCCATTTC.

J is TRBJ1-6 and V is TRBV12-3 or TRBV12-4, with D possibly matching TRBD1 (5 bases). V was shortened by 4 bases and J by 18 bases, with 13 bases between the two germline ends. This CDR3 is 11 amino acids long. This chain's CDR3 is CASSWGGVPHF. The CDR3 region has the DNA TGTGCCAGCAGTTGGGGGGGAGTCCCCCACTTT.

This clone was found once. The chain joins TRBV12-3 or TRBV12-4 to TRBJ2-5, with D possibly being TRBD1 (6 bases). The CDR3 is 13 residues long. V was clipped by 3 bases and J by 2 bases, with 7 bases between them. The CDR3 DNA is TGTGCCAGCAGTTTGGACAGTCAAGAGACCCAGTACTTC. It translates to CASSLDSQETQYF.

The rearrangement links TRBV29-1 to TRBJ2-7; D could derive from TRBD1 or TRBD2 (6 bases each). The CDR3 spans 15 residues. Germline V gene lookup returns CDR1 SQVTM and CDR2 ANQGSEA. V shed 1 base and J shed 4 bases, with 17 bases lying between them. The chain's CDR3 is CSVEARGTPRYEQYF. For the CDR3, the DNA is TGCAGCGTTGAAGCCCGCGGGACACCAAGATACGAGCAGTACTTC.

The V and J genes are TRBV19 and TRBJ1-2; 7 bases are shared with TRBD1. With V trimmed by 3 bases and J by 4 bases, 5 bases remained unmatched. The germline V gene encodes CDR1 LNHDA and CDR2 SQIVND (reference sequence). There are 14 residues in the CDR3. The CDR3 DNA is TGTGCCAGTAGTATGAGGGACAGTTTCTATGGCTACACCTTC. It codes for CASSMRDSFYGYTF. The full variable domain, with the rest looked up from reference TRBV19 and TRBJ1-2, is DGGITQSPKYLFRKEGQNVTLSCEQNLNHDAMYWYRQDPGQGLRLIYYSQIVNDFQKGDIAEGYSVSREKKESFPLTVTSAQKNPTAFYLCASSMRDSFYGYTFGSGTRLTVV.

The chain links TRBV27 to TRBJ1-5, with D unresolved. V was shortened by 1 base and J by 0 bases, with 10 bases between the two germline ends. The V gene's germline CDR1 is MNHEY and CDR2 SMNVEV (reference sequence). This CDR3 region has 16 residues. The CDR3 loop is CASSLYHGNSNQPQHF. DNA for the CDR3: TGTGCCAGCAGTTTATATCACGGTAATAGCAATCAGCCCCAGCATTTT.

V usage is TRBV7-9 and J usage is TRBJ1-3; D uncertain. Deletions cut 5 bases from V and 4 bases from J, with 15 bases between. The CDR3 is made up of 15 amino acids. Germline CDR1 is SEHNR and CDR2 is FQNEAQ (reference sequence). CDR3 in amino acids: CASSVINYGGNTIYF. The DNA for the CDR3 is TGTGCCAGCAGCGTCATCAATTACGGGGGAAACACCATATATTTT.

This clone has a single count. V and J are TRBV18 and TRBJ1-1, with a possible D match to TRBD1 (5 bases). Germline V gene sequence: CDR1 KGHSH, CDR2 LQKENI. This CDR3 has 15 amino acids. The V end was cut by 2 bases, the J end by 4 bases, with 14 bases between. The CDR3 region has the DNA TGTGCCAGCTCACCAGGATTTGTTAGGGGCACTGAAGCTTTCTTT. Translating gives CASSPGFVRGTEAFF.

CDR3 nucleotides: TGTGCCAGCAGTCGCCTCTATCCGGGACAGCCAAAAGATCAGCCCCAGCATTTT. As protein: CASSRLYPGQPKDQPQHF. The chain recombines TRBV27 with TRBJ1-5, with 7 bases matching TRBD1. This CDR3 is built from 18 residues. Germline trimming cut 5 bases from V and 5 bases from J; bases unmatched to any gene: 18. Germline values: CDR1 MNHEY, CDR2 SMNVEV (reference sequence).

In nucleotides, the CDR3 is TGCGCCAGCAGCCAAGCGACTAGCGGGGGCAGCTCCTACGAGCAGTACTTC. The encoded protein is CASSQATSGGSSYEQYF. The chain is built from TRBV4-1 and TRBJ2-7, with TRBD2 identical over 12 bases. Trimming took 1 base from V and 0 from J; bases not matched to a gene: 4. The CDR3 contains 17 residues. The germline V gene has CDR1 MGHRA and CDR2 YSYEKL.

This CDR3 reads CASQTGGNYGYTF. The CDR3 coding sequence is TGTGCCAGCCAGACAGGGGGGAACTATGGCTACACCTTC. The V call is TRBV25-1, the J call TRBJ1-2; 9 bases fit TRBD1. The CDR3 runs to 13 residues. The junction had 3 bases not matched to a gene; V was cut back by 8 bases and J by 2 bases. Germline CDR1 reads MGHDK; CDR2 reads SYGVNS.

The chain is built from TRBV3-1 (or the pseudogene TRBV3-2) and TRBJ2-6; TRBD1 matches 7 bases. Germline CDR1 LGHDT, CDR2 YNNKEL (reference sequence). The CDR3 is made up of 18 amino acids. V lost 4 bases and J lost 1; bases outside the gene matches: 10. The CDR3 reads CASSRSGTARSGANVLTF. CDR3 bases: TGTGCCAGCAGCCGGTCCGGGACAGCCCGATCTGGGGCCAACGTCCTGACTTTC.

The J gene is TRBJ1-2, the V gene TRBV10-3; D uncertain. Looked up from germline, CDR1 is ENHRY and CDR2 is SYGVKD. This CDR3 comprises 15 residues. Trimming left V 6 bases short and J 6 bases short, with 20 bases between. CDR3 sequence reads: CAIRAQTQTDDGYTF. The CDR3 nucleotides read TGTGCCATCAGGGCCCAGACCCAAACGGACGATGGCTACACCTTC.

This clone was recorded once. The chain uses TRBV2 and TRBJ2-3; 7 positions agree with TRBD2. The trim removed 8 bases at V and 5 bases at J, leaving 10 bases unmatched. CDR3 length: 14 residues. The V gene's germline CDR1 is SNHLY and CDR2 FYNNEI. The CDR3 region is CASWSRELQDTQYF. CDR3 nucleotides: TGTGCCAGCTGGTCGCGGGAGCTGCAAGATACGCAGTATTTT.

This chain uses TRBV14 with TRBJ2-7, with 14 bases that match TRBD2. Germline V gene data show CDR1 as SGHDN and CDR2 as FVKESK. V shed 2 bases and J 1 base; nucleotides not matched to a gene: 13. CDR3 length equals 20 residues. The CDR3 here is CASSQRTSGRLGKLSYEQYF. The CDR3 DNA reads TGTGCCAGCAGCCAACGGACTAGCGGGAGGCTCGGTAAGCTATCCTACGAGCAGTACTTC.